The present entry profiles one T cell receptor (beta chain) with its context. These data come from a study of blood T cell repertoires in COVID-19. Overall study: Both acute and convalescent COVID-19 samples were obtained from the United States, Italy and Spain. The cDNA or gDNA used as material had been derived from T cells, B-cell-depleted T cells, or PBMCs.

The CDR3 covers 16 residues. Study processing details: By means of reference gene primer amplification, nucleated cell counts were estimated. Using immunoSEQ multiplex PCR, the repertoire was profiled, and TCRdb retains in-frame clones only, with some absent. For V, J and clone size, that table is used; D and trimming come from the DNA. The sample has under 450,000 clones, 81% seen once. The sequenced sample consisted of peripheral blood. This clonotype was obtained from a human donor with acute or convalescent COVID-19. The donor label of this sample is uncertain. V gene TRBV21-1 combines with J gene TRBJ1-1; TRBD1 was called by the table and not checked on the DNA. TRBV21-1 is marked as a pseudogene. DNA for the CDR3: TGTGCCAGCAGCAAAGCGATCGGACATACCGCCTCCGAAGCTTTCTTT. Translation: CASSKAIGHTASEAFF.